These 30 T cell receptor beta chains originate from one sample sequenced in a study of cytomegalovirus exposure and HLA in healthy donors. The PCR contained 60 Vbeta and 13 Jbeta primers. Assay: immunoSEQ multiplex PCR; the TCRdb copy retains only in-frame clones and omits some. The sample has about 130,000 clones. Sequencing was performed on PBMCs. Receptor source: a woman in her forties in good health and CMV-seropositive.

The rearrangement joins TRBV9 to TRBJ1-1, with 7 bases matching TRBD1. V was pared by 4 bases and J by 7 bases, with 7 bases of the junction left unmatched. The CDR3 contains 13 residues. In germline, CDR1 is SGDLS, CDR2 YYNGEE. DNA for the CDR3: TGTGCCAGCAGCTTTAGAGGGGGCGGTGAAGCTTTCTTT. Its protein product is CASSFRGGGEAFF.

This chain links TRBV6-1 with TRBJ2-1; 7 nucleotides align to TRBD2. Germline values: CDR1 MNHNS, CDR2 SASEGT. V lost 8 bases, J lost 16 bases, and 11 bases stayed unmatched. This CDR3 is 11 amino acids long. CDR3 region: CASGLAGDVFF. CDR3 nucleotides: TGTGCCAGCGGACTCGCGGGAGATGTTTTCTTC.

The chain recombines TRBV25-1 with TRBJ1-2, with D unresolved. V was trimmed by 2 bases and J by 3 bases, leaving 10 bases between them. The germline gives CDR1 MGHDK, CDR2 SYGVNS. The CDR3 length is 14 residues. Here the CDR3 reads CASSELAFDYGYTF. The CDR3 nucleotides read TGTGCCAGCAGTGAACTGGCTTTTGACTATGGCTACACCTTC.

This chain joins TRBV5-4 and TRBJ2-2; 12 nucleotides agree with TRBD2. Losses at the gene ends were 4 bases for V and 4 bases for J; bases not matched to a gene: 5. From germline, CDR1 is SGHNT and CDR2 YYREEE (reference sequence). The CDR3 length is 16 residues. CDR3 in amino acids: CASSPGTSGPTGELFF. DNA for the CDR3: TGTGCCAGCAGCCCTGGGACTAGCGGGCCCACCGGGGAGCTGTTTTTT.

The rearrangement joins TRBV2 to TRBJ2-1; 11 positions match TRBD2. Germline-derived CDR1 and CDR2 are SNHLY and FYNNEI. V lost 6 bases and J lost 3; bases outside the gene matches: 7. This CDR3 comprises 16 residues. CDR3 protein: CASRELAGAYYNEQFF. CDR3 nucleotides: TGTGCCAGCAGGGAACTAGCGGGGGCATACTACAATGAGCAGTTCTTC.

The CDR3 loop is CASSFSGSTDTQYF. The CDR3 DNA reads TGTGCCAGCAGCTTTAGCGGTAGCACAGATACGCAGTATTTT. This chain joins TRBV5-4 and TRBJ2-3; D is possibly TRBD2 (6 bases). The germline gives CDR1 SGHNT, CDR2 YYREEE (reference sequence). This CDR3 is 14 amino acids long. Trimming took 2 bases from V and 0 from J, leaving 7 bases between them.

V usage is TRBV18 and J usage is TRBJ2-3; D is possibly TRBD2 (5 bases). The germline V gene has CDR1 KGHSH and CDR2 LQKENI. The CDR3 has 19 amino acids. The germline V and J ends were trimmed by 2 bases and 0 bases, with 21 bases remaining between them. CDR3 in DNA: TGTGCCAGCTCACCAGAGGGCCCCCGTCCGTTAACTAGCACAGATACGCAGTATTTT. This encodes CASSPEGPRPLTSTDTQYF.

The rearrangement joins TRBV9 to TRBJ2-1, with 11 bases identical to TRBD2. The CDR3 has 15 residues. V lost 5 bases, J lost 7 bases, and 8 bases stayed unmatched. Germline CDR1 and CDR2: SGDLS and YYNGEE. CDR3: CASSPTSGRINEQFF. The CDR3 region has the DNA TGTGCCAGCAGTCCTACTAGCGGGAGAATAAATGAGCAGTTCTTC.

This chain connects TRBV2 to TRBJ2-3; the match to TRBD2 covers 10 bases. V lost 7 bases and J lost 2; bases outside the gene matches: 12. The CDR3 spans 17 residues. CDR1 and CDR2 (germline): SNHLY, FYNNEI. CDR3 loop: CASNGRLAGAATDTQYF. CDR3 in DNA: TGTGCCAGCAATGGTAGGCTAGCGGGAGCGGCCACAGATACGCAGTATTTT.

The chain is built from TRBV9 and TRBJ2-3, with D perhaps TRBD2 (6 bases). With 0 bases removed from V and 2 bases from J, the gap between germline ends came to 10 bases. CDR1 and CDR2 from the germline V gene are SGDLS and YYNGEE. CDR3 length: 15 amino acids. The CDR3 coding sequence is TGTGCCAGCAGCGTAGCTCCTAGCGACACAGATACGCAGTATTTT. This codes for CASSVAPSDTDTQYF. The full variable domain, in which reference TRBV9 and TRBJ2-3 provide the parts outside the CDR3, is DSGVTQTPKHLITATGQRVTLRCSPRSGDLSVYWYQQSLDQGLQFLIQYYNGEERAKGNILERFSAQQFPDLHSELNLSSLELGDSALYFCASSVAPSDTDTQYFGPGTRLTVL.

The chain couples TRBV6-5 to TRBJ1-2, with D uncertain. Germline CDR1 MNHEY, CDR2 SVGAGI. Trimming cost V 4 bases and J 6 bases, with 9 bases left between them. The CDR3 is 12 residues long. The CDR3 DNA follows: TGTGCCAGCAGTTCCCATTCCCATGGCTACACCTTC. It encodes CASSSHSHGYTF.

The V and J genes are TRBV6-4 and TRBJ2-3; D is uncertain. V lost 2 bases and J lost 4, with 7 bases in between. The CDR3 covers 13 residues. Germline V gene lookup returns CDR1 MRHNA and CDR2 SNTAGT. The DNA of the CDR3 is TGTGCCAGCAGTGACAGTGCGGCAGATACGCAGTATTTT. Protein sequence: CASSDSAADTQYF.

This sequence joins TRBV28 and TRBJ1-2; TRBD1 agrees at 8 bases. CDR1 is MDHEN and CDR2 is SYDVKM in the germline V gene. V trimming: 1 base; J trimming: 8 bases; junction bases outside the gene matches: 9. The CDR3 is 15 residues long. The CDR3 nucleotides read TGTGCCAGCAGTTTATTACCAGGACAGGGAGCGGGCTACACCTTC. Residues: CASSLLPGQGAGYTF.

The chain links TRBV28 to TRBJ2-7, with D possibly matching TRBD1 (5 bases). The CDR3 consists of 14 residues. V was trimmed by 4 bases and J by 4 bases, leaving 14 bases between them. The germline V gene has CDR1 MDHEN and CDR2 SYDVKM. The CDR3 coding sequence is TGTGCCAGCAGTTCTGACAGTTTAGGATACGAGCAGTACTTC. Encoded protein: CASSSDSLGYEQYF.

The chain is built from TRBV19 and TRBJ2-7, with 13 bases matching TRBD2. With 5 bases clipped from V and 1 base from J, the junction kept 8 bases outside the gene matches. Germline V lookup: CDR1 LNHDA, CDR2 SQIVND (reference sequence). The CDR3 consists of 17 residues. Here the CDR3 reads CASSARLAGGNSYEQYF. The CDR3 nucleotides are TGTGCCAGTAGTGCCAGACTAGCGGGAGGAAATTCCTACGAGCAGTACTTC.

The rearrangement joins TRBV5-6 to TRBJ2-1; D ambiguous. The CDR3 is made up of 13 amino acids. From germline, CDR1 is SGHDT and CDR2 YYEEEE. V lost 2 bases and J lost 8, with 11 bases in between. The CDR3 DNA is TGTGCCAGCAGCTTCCGAAGTGGAGATGAGCAGTTCTTC. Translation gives CASSFRSGDEQFF.

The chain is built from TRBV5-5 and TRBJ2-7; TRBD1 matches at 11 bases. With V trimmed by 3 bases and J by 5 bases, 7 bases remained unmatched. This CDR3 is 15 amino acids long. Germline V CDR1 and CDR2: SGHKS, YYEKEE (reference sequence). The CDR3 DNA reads TGTGCCAGCAGCTGGCCGGGACAGGGGGATGACGAGCAGTACTTC. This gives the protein CASSWPGQGDDEQYF.

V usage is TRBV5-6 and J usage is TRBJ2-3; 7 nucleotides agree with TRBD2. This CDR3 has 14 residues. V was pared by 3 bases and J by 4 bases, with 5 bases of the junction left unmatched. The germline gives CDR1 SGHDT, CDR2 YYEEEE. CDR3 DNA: TGTGCCAGCAGCTGGGGAGGGTTGGCAGATACGCAGTATTTT. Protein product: CASSWGGLADTQYF.

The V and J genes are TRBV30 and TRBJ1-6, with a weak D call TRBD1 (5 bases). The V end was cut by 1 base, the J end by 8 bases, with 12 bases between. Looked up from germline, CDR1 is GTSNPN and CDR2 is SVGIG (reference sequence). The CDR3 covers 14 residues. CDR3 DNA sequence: TGTGCCTGGAGTGAAACAGGCGGGGATTCACCCCTCCACTTT. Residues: CAWSETGGDSPLHF.

The CDR3 region is CASSPSRDRGPNEKLFF. The DNA of the CDR3 is TGTGCCAGCTCACCGTCCCGGGACAGGGGTCCTAATGAAAAACTGTTTTTT. This chain connects TRBV18 to TRBJ1-4, with 10 bases lining up with TRBD1. The CDR3 runs 17 residues. From germline, CDR1 is KGHSH and CDR2 LQKENI. Trimming at V came to 3 bases and at J to 3 bases, leaving 7 bases not matched to a gene.

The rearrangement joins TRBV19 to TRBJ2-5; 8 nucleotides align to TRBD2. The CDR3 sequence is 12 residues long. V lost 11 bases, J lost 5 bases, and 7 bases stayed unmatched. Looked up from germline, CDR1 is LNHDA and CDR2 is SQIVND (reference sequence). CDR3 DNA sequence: TGTGCCTCTCAGGGCGGGGGGGAGACCCAGTACTTC. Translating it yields CASQGGGETQYF.

The CDR3 DNA sequence: TGTGCCAGCAGGGGACTAGCGGGAGGGCCAGATACGCAGTATTTT. This translates into CASRGLAGGPDTQYF. The chain joins TRBV6-1 to TRBJ2-3, with 16 bases lining up with TRBD2. CDR1 and CDR2 from the germline V gene are MNHNS and SASEGT. The junction had 1 base not matched to a gene; V was cut back by 6 bases and J by 4 bases. The CDR3 is 15 residues long.

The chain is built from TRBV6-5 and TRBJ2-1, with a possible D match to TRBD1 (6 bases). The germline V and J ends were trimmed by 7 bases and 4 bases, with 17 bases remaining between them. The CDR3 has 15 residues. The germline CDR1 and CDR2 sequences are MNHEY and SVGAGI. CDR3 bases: TGTGCCAGCACCGGACCCAGCACAGGGTACAATGAGCAGTTCTTC. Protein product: CASTGPSTGYNEQFF.

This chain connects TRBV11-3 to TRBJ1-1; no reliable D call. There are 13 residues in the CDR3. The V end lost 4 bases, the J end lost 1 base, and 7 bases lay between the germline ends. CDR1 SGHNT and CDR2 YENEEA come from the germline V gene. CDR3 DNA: TGTGCCAGCAGCTCAAGAGAGAACACTGAAGCTTTCTTT. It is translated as CASSSRENTEAFF.

CDR3 DNA: TGTGCCAGCTCAGGGCAGGGGCCCCGAAATGAGCAGTTCTTC. It codes for CASSGQGPRNEQFF. The rearrangement joins TRBV18 to TRBJ2-1; possibly TRBD1 for D (6 bases). The CDR3 runs 14 residues. Trimming took 5 bases from V and 7 from J, leaving 15 bases between them. The germline CDR1 and CDR2 sequences are KGHSH and LQKENI.

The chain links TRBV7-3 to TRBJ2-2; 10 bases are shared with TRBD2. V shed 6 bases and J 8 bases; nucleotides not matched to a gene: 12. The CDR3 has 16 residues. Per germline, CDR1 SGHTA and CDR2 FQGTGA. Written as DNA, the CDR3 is TGTGCCAGCAGGCCTGCCTCGAGCGGGAGGGGAGGGGAGCTGTTTTTT. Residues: CASRPASSGRGGELFF. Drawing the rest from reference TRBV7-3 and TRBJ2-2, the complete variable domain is GAGVSQTPSNKVTEKGKYVELRCDPISGHTALYWYRQSLGQGPEFLIYFQGTGAADDSGLPNDRFFAVRPEGSVSTLKIQRTERGDSAVYLCASRPASSGRGGELFFGEGSRLTVL.

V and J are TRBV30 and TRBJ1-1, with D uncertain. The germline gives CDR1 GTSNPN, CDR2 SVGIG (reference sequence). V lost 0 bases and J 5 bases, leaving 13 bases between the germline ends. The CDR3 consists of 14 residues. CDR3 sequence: CAWSVGMGDTEAFF. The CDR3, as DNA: TGTGCCTGGAGTGTAGGGATGGGAGATACTGAAGCTTTCTTT.

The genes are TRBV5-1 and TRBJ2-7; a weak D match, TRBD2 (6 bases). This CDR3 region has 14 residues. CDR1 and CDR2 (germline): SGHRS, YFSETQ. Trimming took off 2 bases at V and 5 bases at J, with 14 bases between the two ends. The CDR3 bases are TGCGCCAGCAGCTTCAGTCCGGGAGTTAACGAGCAGTACTTC. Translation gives CASSFSPGVNEQYF. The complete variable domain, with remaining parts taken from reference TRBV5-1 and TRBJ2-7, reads KAGVTQTPRYLIKTRGQQVTLSCSPISGHRSVSWYQQTPGQGLQFLFEYFSETQRNKGNFPGRFSGRQFSNSRSEMNVSTLELGDSALYLCASSFSPGVNEQYFGPGTRLTVT.

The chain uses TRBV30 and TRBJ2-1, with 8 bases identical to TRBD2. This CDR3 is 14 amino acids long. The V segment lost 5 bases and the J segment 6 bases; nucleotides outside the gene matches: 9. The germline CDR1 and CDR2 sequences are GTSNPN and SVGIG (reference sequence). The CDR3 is CAWAHMREVNEQFF. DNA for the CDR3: TGTGCCTGGGCCCATATGCGGGAGGTCAATGAGCAGTTCTTC.

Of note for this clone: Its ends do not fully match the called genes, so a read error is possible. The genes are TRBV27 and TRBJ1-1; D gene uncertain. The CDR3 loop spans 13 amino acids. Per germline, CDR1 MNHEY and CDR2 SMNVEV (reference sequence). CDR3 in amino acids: CATSRVVSTEAFF. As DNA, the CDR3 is TGTGCCACCAGTCGGGTGGTTAGCACTGAAGCTTTCTTT.